These 10 T cell receptor beta chains share one sample of origin, sequenced in a study of T cell responses to AZD1222 COVID-19 vaccine. Using immunoSEQ multiplex PCR, the repertoire was profiled, and TCRdb retains in-frame clones only, with some absent. This sample has about 110,000 clones, with around 90% found just once. This specimen was peripheral blood, taken on day 0 of AZD1222 vaccination. The origin of the receptors is an adult in good health.

The CDR3 region is CASSSPGHLNTEAFF. CDR3 nucleotide sequence: TGTGCCAGCAGTTCGCCGGGACATCTGAACACTGAAGCTTTCTTT. The rearrangement joins TRBV28 to TRBJ1-1; tentative D call: TRBD1 (6 bases). Germline loops: CDR1 MDHEN, CDR2 SYDVKM. V lost 4 bases and J 0 bases, leaving 12 bases between the germline ends. The CDR3 is 15 amino acids.

The CDR3 reads CASSRSGGAGTDTQYF. DNA of the CDR3: TGTGCCAGCAGCCGAAGCGGGGGGGCCGGCACAGATACGCAGTATTTT. The chain has TRBV7-6 and TRBJ2-3; 10 bases fit TRBD2. From germline, CDR1 is SGHVS and CDR2 FNYEAQ. J gave up 1 base and V 5 bases, and 6 bases lay outside the gene matches. CDR3 length: 16 amino acids. Complete variable domain (other parts from reference TRBV7-6 and TRBJ2-3): GAGVSQSPRYKVTKRGQDVALRCDPISGHVSLYWYRQALGQGPEFLTYFNYEAQQDKSGLPNDRFSAERPEGSISTLTIQRTEQRDSAMYRCASSRSGGAGTDTQYFGPGTRLTVL.

The rearrangement uses TRBV7-6 and TRBJ1-2; D is unclear. The CDR3 runs 12 residues. V lost 0 bases and J 7 bases, leaving 6 bases between the germline ends. The germline CDR1 and CDR2 sequences are SGHVS and FNYEAQ. CDR3 nucleotide sequence: TGTGCCAGCAGCTTAGCAGGCCGTGGCTACACCTTC. Its translation is CASSLAGRGYTF.

This clone was counted between two and nine times. This sequence joins TRBV5-1 and TRBJ2-1, with 7 bases matching TRBD2. V lost 4 bases to trimming and J lost 3 bases; unmatched junction nucleotides: 7. Germline CDR1 is SGHRS and CDR2 is YFSETQ. The CDR3 is 15 amino acids. The CDR3 nucleotides read TGCGCCAGCAGCCCCGGAGCTAGCGGCTACAATGAGCAGTTCTTC. Protein: CASSPGASGYNEQFF.

The chain has TRBV2 and TRBJ2-5; 11 nucleotides line up with TRBD2. In germline, CDR1 is SNHLY, CDR2 FYNNEI. The J segment lost 5 bases and the V segment lost 7 bases, leaving 9 bases of the junction unmatched. The CDR3 totals 15 residues. The CDR3 DNA reads TGTGCCAGCAAACCCACTAGCGGGAGTGGGGAGACCCAGTACTTC. Its translation is CASKPTSGSGETQYF.

V gene TRBV7-9 combines with J gene TRBJ2-7; D unresolved. Germline V CDR1 and CDR2: SEHNR, FQNEAQ (reference sequence). Trimming took 2 bases from V and 5 from J, leaving 19 bases between them. This CDR3 is built from 16 residues. The CDR3 is CASSLLVGVISDEQYF. CDR3 coding DNA: TGTGCCAGCAGCTTACTTGTGGGCGTAATCAGCGACGAGCAGTACTTC. Combining the CDR3 with reference TRBV7-9 and TRBJ2-7 gives the whole variable domain DTGVSQNPRHKITKRGQNVTFRCDPISEHNRLYWYRQTLGQGPEFLTYFQNEAQLEKSRLLSDRFSAERPKGSFSTLEIQRTEQGDSAMYLCASSLLVGVISDEQYFGPGTRLTVT.

This chain connects TRBV25-1 to TRBJ1-4; the D is unclear. There are 13 residues in the CDR3. Trimming took 6 bases from V and 0 from J, leaving 5 bases between them. Germline CDR1 and CDR2: MGHDK and SYGVNS. CDR3 in DNA: TGTGCCAGCAGGGGTGCAACTAATGAAAAACTGTTTTTT. Its protein is CASRGATNEKLFF.

The chain recombines TRBV27 with TRBJ2-7; D is ambiguous. Trimming took 3 bases from V and 6 from J, leaving 9 bases between them. Germline V CDR1 and CDR2: MNHEY, SMNVEV (reference sequence). This CDR3 spans 12 amino acids. The CDR3 loop reads CASSLNSREQYF. The CDR3 bases are TGTGCCAGCAGTTTGAACTCTCGCGAGCAGTACTTC.

Here the CDR3 DNA reads TGTGCCAGCAGCCCATCGCCCTCCGGGAATTCACCCCTCCACTTT. Its protein product is CASSPSPSGNSPLHF. The chain has TRBV7-2 and TRBJ1-6; unclear D gene. The CDR3 consists of 15 residues. V was trimmed by 5 bases and J by 7 bases, leaving 15 bases between them. Germline-derived CDR1 and CDR2 are SGHTA and FQGNSA.

The CDR3 protein is CASSKVWNTEAFF. The CDR3 DNA is TGTGCCAGCAGCAAGGTCTGGAACACTGAAGCTTTCTTT. V and J are TRBV6-5 and TRBJ1-1; no clear D. Trimming removed 6 bases from V and 1 base from J, with 9 bases in between. CDR1 and CDR2 (germline): MNHEY, SVGAGI. The CDR3 spans 13 residues.